These T cell receptor beta chains were read from a single sample in a study of blood T cell repertoires in COVID-19. The method was immunoSEQ multiplex PCR; TCRdb's version includes in-frame clones alone and lacks a portion of them. The sample holds some 97,000 clones; about 88% are singletons and the top ten take about 6.9%. Material for sequencing was peripheral blood. These receptors came from a man under 40 in a cohort sampled during active COVID-19. Each CDR3 is given with its conserved first and last residue. Fields, in order: J gene, clone size, V gene, D gene, CDR3 protein, CDR3 DNA. A D gene is named only where the DNA matches it firmly. Expanded clones are given a class, and other clones once, few, many or no size at all.

TRBJ2-1 | . | TRBV20-1 | . | CSASAGSSYNEQFF | TGCAGTGCTAGTGCGGGAAGCTCCTACAATGAGCAGTTCTTC
TRBJ1-1 | . | TRBV10-3 | . | CAIRPDNPNTEAFF | TGTGCCATCAGGCCGGACAACCCGAACACTGAAGCTTTCTTT
TRBJ1-5 | once | TRBV15 | . | CATSRNRGNQPQHF | TGTGCCACCAGCAGAAACAGGGGCAATCAGCCCCAGCATTTT
TRBJ2-7 | . | TRBV27 | . | CASSLGSGYSYEQYF | TGTGCCAGCAGTTTGGGATCGGGGTATTCCTACGAGCAGTACTTC
TRBJ1-1 | . | TRBV11-3 | TRBD1 | CASSLGQGGTEAFF | TGTGCCAGCAGCCTCGGACAGGGAGGCACTGAAGCTTTCTTT
TRBJ2-2 | . | TRBV18 | TRBD1 | CASSPFVGDSNYGGELFF | TGTGCCAGCTCACCATTTGTCGGGGACAGTAATTACGGCGGGGAGCTGTTTTTT
TRBJ1-2 | . | TRBV28 | TRBD1 | CASNLGGASTYGYTF | TGTGCCAGCAACCTAGGGGGCGCGAGTACCTATGGCTACACCTTC
TRBJ2-5 | . | TRBV9 | . | CASSNRQERETQYF | TGTGCCAGCAGCAACCGACAGGAGAGGGAGACCCAGTACTTC
TRBJ2-7 | once | TRBV9 | TRBD2 | CASSCGAGGSYEQYF | TGTGCCAGCAGCTGCGGGGCGGGGGGATCCTACGAGCAGTACTTC
TRBJ2-3 | . | TRBV5-4 | . | CASAHKGAGTDTQYF | TGTGCCAGCGCCCACAAGGGAGCAGGCACAGATACGCAGTATTTT
TRBJ2-7 | . | TRBV21-1 | . | CASSTRDRSPTPYEQYF | TGTGCCAGCAGCACGAGGGACAGGTCCCCGACTCCCTACGAGCAGTACTTC
TRBJ1-1 | few | TRBV19 | . | CASRRAANTEAFF | TGTGCCAGTAGACGAGCCGCAAACACTGAAGCTTTCTTT
TRBJ2-3 | . | TRBV7-9 | TRBD2 | CASSLSQAGGRTDTQYF | TGTGCCAGCAGCTTATCCCAAGCGGGGGGACGTACAGATACGCAGTATTTT
TRBJ1-4 | . | TRBV6-5 | TRBD1 | CASRRDSLNEKLFF | TGTGCCAGCAGAAGGGACAGCCTAAATGAAAAACTGTTTTTT
TRBJ2-5 | . | TRBV7-2 | . | CASSLGGRQETQYF | TGTGCCAGCAGCTTAGGAGGCAGACAAGAGACCCAGTACTTC
TRBJ2-7 | . | TRBV5-1 | TRBD2 | CASSPRGAGSHYEQYF | TGCGCCAGCAGCCCGCGGGGGGCGGGATCCCACTACGAGCAGTACTTC
TRBJ2-5 | . | TRBV28 | . | CAGGGGPRWETQYF | TGTGCCGGTGGGGGGGGGCCCCGGTGGGAGACCCAGTACTTC
TRBJ1-6 | . | TRBV14 | TRBD1 | CASSQDLGQGISSPLHF | TGTGCCAGCAGCCAAGATCTTGGACAGGGGATAAGTTCACCCCTCCACTTT
TRBJ2-7 | . | TRBV5-1 | . | CASSQRQTYEQYF | TGCGCCAGCAGCCAAAGACAGACCTACGAGCAGTACTTC
TRBJ2-6 | . | TRBV4-3 | TRBD1 | CASSQATGSGANVLTF | TGCGCCAGCAGCCAAGCGACAGGGAGCGGGGCCAACGTCCTGACTTTC
TRBJ2-4 | . | TRBV10-2 | . | CASSKQYENIQYF | TGCGCCAGCAGTAAACAGTACGAAAACATTCAGTACTTC
TRBJ1-5 | . | TRBV6-1 | TRBD1 | CASSELGTGHQPQHF | TGTGCCAGCAGTGAATTGGGGACAGGGCATCAGCCCCAGCATTTT
TRBJ1-1 | . | TRBV2 | . | CASKREVPAFF | TGTGCCAGCAAAAGGGAGGTTCCAGCTTTCTTT
TRBJ2-1 | . | TRBV5-4 | TRBD2 | CASSLPASGGRNEQFF | TGTGCCAGCAGCTTGCCGGCTAGCGGGGGCAGGAATGAGCAGTTCTTC
TRBJ2-3 | . | TRBV19 | TRBD2 | CASSIIAGGPTDTQYF | TGTGCCAGTAGTATCATAGCGGGGGGCCCCACAGATACGCAGTATTTT
TRBJ2-1 | . | TRBV27 | . | CASSSNNNNEQFF | TGTGCCAGCAGTTCAAATAACAACAATGAGCAGTTCTTC
TRBJ1-5 | . | TRBV27 | TRBD1 | CASSQRQGAQPQHF | TGTGCCAGCAGTCAGAGACAGGGAGCTCAGCCCCAGCATTTT
TRBJ1-6 | . | TRBV28 | TRBD1 | CASSSGTGGFYSPLHF | TGTGCCAGCAGTTCGGGGACAGGGGGCTTCTATTCACCCCTCCACTTT
TRBJ2-3 | . | TRBV7-7 | . | CASSLSQGIGDTQYF | TGTGCCAGCAGCTTATCTCAGGGGATTGGAGATACGCAGTATTTT